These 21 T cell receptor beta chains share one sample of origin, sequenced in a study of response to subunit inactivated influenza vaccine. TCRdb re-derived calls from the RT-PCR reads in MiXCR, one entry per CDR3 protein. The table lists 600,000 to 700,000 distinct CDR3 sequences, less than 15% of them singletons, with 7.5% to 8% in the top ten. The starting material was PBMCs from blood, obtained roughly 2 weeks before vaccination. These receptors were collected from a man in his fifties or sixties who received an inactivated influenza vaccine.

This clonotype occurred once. CDR3 sequence (DNA): TGTGCCTTCTGGACAGGGGGCTTGTCCAATGAGCAGTTCTTC. Translation gives CAFWTGGLSNEQFF. The V and J genes are TRBV3-1 and TRBJ2-1, with 11 bases that match TRBD1. The CDR3 extends over 14 amino acids. V shed 11 bases and J 6 bases; nucleotides not matched to a gene: 9. Germline V gene data show CDR1 as LGHDT and CDR2 as YNNKEL (reference sequence).

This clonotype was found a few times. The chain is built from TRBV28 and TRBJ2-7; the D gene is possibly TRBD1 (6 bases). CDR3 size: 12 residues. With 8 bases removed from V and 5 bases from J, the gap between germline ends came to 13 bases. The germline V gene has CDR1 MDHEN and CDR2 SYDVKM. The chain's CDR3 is CASHDRFHEQYF. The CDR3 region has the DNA TGTGCCAGCCACGACAGGTTCCACGAGCAGTACTTC.

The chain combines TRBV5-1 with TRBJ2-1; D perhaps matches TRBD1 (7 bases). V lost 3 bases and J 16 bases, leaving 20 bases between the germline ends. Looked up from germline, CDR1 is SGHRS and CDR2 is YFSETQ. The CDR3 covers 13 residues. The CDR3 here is CASSWKAEGASFF. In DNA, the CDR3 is TGCGCCAGCAGCTGGAAAGCGGAGGGGGCATCCTTCTTC.

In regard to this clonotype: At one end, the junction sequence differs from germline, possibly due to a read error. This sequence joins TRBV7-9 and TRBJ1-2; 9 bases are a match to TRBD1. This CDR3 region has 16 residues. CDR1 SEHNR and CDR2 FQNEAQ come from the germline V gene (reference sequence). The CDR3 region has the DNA TGTGCCAGCAGTTTAGACGGGGACAGGGCTAACTATGGCTACACCTTC. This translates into CASSLDGDRANYGYTF.

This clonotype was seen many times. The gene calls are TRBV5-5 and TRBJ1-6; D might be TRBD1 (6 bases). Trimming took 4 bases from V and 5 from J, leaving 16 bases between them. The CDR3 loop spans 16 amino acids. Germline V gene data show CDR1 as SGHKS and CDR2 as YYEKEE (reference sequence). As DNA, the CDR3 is TGTGCCAGCAGCCGTCAGGGGACGGGAGATAATTCACCCCTCCACTTT. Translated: CASSRQGTGDNSPLHF.

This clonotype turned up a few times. In nucleotides, the CDR3 is TGTGCCAGCACCCAGGGGGCTTGGAATCAGCCCCAGCATTTT. Protein product: CASTQGAWNQPQHF. This chain joins TRBV6-1 and TRBJ1-5; TRBD1 matches 8 bases. This CDR3 has 14 residues. Germline lookup yields CDR1 MNHNS and CDR2 SASEGT. With 7 bases clipped from V and 4 bases from J, the junction kept 6 bases outside the gene matches.

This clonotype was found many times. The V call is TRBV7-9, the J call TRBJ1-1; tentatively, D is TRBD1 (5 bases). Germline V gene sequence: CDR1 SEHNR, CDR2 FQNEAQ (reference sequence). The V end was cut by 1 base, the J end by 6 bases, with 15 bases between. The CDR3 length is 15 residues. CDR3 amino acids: CASSLGPAGGAEAFF. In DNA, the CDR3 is TGTGCCAGCAGCTTAGGTCCAGCGGGGGGGGCTGAAGCTTTCTTT.

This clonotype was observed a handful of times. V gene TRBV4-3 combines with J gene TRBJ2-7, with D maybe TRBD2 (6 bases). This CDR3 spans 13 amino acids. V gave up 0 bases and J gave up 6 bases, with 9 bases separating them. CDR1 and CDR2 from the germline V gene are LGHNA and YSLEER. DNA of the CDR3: TGCGCCAGCAGCCAAGATGACGGGGGCGAGCAGTACTTC. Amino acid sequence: CASSQDDGGEQYF.

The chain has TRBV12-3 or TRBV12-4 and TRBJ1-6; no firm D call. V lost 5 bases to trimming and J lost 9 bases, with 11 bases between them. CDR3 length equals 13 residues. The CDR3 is CASSPASISPLHF. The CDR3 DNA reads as TGTGCCAGCAGTCCCGCCTCAATTTCACCCCTCCACTTT.

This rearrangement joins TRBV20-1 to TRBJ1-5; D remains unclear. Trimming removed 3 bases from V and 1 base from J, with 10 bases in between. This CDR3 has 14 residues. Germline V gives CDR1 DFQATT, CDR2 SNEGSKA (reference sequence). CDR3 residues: CSARGLQSNQPQHF. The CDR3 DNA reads TGCAGTGCTAGGGGATTGCAAAGCAATCAGCCCCAGCATTTT.

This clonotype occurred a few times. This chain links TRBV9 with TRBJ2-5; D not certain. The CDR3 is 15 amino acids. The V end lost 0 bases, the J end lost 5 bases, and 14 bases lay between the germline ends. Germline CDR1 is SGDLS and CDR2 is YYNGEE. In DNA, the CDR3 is TGTGCCAGCAGCGTAGATCCAGAACCTCGGGAGACCCAGTACTTC. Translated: CASSVDPEPRETQYF.

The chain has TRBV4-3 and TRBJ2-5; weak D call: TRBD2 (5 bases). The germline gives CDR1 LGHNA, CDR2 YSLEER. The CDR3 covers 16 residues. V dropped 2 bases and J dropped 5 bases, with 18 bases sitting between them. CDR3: CASSQRPSRSWETQYF. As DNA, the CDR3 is TGCGCCAGCAGCCAACGGCCTAGCCGGAGCTGGGAGACCCAGTACTTC.

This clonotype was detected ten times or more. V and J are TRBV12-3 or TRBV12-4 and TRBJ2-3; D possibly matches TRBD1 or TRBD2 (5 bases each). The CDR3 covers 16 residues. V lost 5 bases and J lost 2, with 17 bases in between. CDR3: CASSLVRGRFTDTQYF. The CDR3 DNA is TGTGCCAGCAGTCTCGTTCGGGGCCGATTCACAGATACGCAGTATTTT.

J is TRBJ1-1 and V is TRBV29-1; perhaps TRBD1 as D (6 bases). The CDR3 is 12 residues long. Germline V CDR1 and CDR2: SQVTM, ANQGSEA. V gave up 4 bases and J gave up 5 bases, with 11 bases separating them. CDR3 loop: CSVVGGRTEAFF. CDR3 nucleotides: TGCAGCGTTGTCGGGGGGCGAACTGAAGCTTTCTTT.

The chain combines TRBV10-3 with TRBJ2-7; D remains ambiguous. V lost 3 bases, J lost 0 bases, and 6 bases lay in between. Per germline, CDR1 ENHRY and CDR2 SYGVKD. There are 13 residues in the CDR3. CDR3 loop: CAISEGFSYEQYF. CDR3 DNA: TGTGCCATCAGTGAAGGGTTCTCCTACGAGCAGTACTTC.

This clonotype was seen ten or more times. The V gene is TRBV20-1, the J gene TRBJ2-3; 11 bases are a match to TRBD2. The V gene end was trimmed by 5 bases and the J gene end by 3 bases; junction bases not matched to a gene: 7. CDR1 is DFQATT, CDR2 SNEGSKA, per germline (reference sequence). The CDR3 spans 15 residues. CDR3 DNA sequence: TGCAGTGCTCCGACTAGCGGGGTGGTAACAGATACGCAGTATTTT. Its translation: CSAPTSGVVTDTQYF.

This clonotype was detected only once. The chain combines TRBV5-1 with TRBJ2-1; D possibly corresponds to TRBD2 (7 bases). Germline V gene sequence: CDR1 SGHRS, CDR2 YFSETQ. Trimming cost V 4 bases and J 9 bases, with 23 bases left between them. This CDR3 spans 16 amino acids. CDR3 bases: TGCGCCAGCAGCATTGGCTGGGCGGGGGCCGCCGGTGAGCAGTTCTTC. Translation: CASSIGWAGAAGEQFF.

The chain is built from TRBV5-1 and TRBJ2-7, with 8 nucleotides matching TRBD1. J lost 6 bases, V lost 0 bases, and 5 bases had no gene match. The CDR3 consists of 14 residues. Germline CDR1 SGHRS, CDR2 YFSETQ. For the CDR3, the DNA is TGCGCCAGCAGCTTGGAGGTCAGGGGGCGCGAGCAGTACTTC. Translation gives CASSLEVRGREQYF. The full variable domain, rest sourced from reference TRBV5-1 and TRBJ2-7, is KAGVTQTPRYLIKTRGQQVTLSCSPISGHRSVSWYQQTPGQGLQFLFEYFSETQRNKGNFPGRFSGRQFSNSRSEMNVSTLELGDSALYLCASSLEVRGREQYFGPGTRLTVT.

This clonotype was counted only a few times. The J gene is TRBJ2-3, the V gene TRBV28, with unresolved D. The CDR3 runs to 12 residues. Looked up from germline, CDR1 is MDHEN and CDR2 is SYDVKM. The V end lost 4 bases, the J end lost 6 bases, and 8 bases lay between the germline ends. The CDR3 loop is CASSWAADTQYF. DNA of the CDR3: TGTGCCAGCAGTTGGGCAGCGGATACGCAGTATTTT.

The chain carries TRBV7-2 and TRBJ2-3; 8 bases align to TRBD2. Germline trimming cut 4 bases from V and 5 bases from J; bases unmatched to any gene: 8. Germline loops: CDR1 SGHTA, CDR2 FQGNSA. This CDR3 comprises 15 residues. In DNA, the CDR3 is TGTGCCAGCAGCTACGGGCGGGGGGAGAGAGATACGCAGTATTTT. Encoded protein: CASSYGRGERDTQYF.

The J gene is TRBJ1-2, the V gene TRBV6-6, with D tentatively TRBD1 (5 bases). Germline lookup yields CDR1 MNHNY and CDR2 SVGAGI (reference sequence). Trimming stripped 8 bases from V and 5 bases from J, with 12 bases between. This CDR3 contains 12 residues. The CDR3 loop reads CASRDELYGYTF. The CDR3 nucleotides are TGTGCCAGCCGGGACGAACTATATGGCTACACCTTC.